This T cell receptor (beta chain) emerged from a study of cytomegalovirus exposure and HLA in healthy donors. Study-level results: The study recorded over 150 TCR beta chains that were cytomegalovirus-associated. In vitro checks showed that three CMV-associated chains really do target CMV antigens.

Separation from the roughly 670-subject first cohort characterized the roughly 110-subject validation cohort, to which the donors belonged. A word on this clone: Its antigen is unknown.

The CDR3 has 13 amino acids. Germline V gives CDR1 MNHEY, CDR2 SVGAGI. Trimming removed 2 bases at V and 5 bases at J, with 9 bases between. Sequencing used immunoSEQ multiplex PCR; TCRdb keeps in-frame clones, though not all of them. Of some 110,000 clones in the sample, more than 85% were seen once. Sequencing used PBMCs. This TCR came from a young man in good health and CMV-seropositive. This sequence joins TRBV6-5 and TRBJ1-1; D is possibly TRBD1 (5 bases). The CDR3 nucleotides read TGTGCCAGCAGTTACGGGGGGAAGACTGAAGCTTTCTTT. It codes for CASSYGGKTEAFF.